The 8 T cell receptor beta chains given below trace back to one sample, sequenced in a study of PD-1 blockade in classical Hodgkin lymphoma. Exposure to brentuximab vedotin varied, and each patient had relapsed following autologous stem cell transplantation. The repertoire was sequenced with immunoSEQ multiplex PCR; TCRdb's copy has only in-frame clones and lacks some. The repertoire holds more than 45,000 clones, with 73% as singletons. Specimen: peripheral blood mononuclear cells (PBMCs), collected before the second cycle of nivolumab. These receptor sequences come from a human donor with classical Hodgkin lymphoma.

This chain joins TRBV19 and TRBJ1-5; D may be TRBD1 (5 bases). Germline CDR1 and CDR2: LNHDA and SQIVND (reference sequence). CDR3 length: 12 residues. Trimming removed 2 bases at V and 11 bases at J, with 10 bases between. In DNA form, the CDR3 reads TGTGCCAGTAGTATAAGGGACTCGTCCCAGCATTTT. Its protein product is CASSIRDSSQHF.

Details on this clone: Germline is not matched at one junction end, which may reflect a read error. The chain couples TRBV27 to TRBJ2-5; 8 bases align to TRBD2. The CDR3 extends over 16 amino acids. The germline CDR1 and CDR2 sequences are MNHEY and SMNVEV (reference sequence). The CDR3 DNA reads as TGTGCCAGCAGTTCCACCGTTAGCGGGGCCATGTACACTTTGGACTTC. The encoded protein is CASSSTVSGAMYTLDF.

The rearrangement joins TRBV6-5 to TRBJ1-1; 11 bases map to TRBD1. Germline assignment: CDR1 MNHEY and CDR2 SVGAGI. Germline trimming cut 6 bases from V and 1 base from J; bases unmatched to any gene: 4. CDR3 length: 15 amino acids. CDR3 sequence reads: CASRIGTGGNTEAFF. In DNA, the CDR3 is TGTGCCAGCAGAATCGGGACAGGGGGGAACACTGAAGCTTTCTTT.

The genes are TRBV5-6 and TRBJ2-1, with 10 bases identical to TRBD1. Per the germline V gene, CDR1 is SGHDT and CDR2 is YYEEEE. The J segment lost 3 bases and the V segment lost 9 bases, leaving 21 bases of the junction unmatched. The CDR3 loop spans 19 amino acids. The CDR3, as DNA: TGTGCCACCCGAAACTCTCCCGGGACAGGGGCCCGCGACTACAATGAGCAGTTCTTC. Residues: CATRNSPGTGARDYNEQFF.

There are a few counts of this clone. The gene calls are TRBV27 and TRBJ2-7; D gene ambiguous. CDR3 length equals 15 residues. The germline V and J ends were trimmed by 6 bases and 3 bases, with 18 bases remaining between them. The germline V gene has CDR1 MNHEY and CDR2 SMNVEV (reference sequence). CDR3 region: CASRLRPLPDYEQYF. The DNA of the CDR3 is TGTGCCAGCAGACTAAGGCCATTACCCGACTACGAGCAGTACTTC.

The chain recombines TRBV18 with TRBJ2-1; D unclear. This CDR3 comprises 13 residues. V gave up 2 bases and J gave up 4 bases, with 6 bases separating them. Germline V gene lookup returns CDR1 KGHSH and CDR2 LQKENI. The CDR3 region is CASSPVSYNEQFF. The DNA for the CDR3 is TGTGCCAGCTCACCAGTAAGTTACAATGAGCAGTTCTTC.

The chain joins TRBV6-6 to TRBJ1-1, with 8 nucleotides matching TRBD1. CDR3 size: 16 residues. Trimming removed 5 bases from V and 2 bases from J; junction bases left unmatched: 10. The germline gives CDR1 MNHNY, CDR2 SVGAGI (reference sequence). CDR3: CASSRPGQVKNTEAFF. The CDR3 DNA reads TGTGCCAGCAGTCGGCCGGGACAGGTTAAAAACACTGAAGCTTTCTTT.

The chain joins TRBV30 to TRBJ2-3, with D possibly being TRBD2 (6 bases). The CDR3 loop spans 15 amino acids. Trimming pared 5 bases from V and 3 bases from J, leaving 18 bases between. Germline CDR1 reads GTSNPN; CDR2 reads SVGIG (reference sequence). CDR3 in amino acids: CAWVGRPTRTDTQYF. DNA for the CDR3: TGTGCCTGGGTGGGGAGGCCCACCAGGACAGATACGCAGTATTTT.